This T cell receptor (beta chain) stems from a study of blood T cell repertoires in COVID-19. The CDR3 covers 14 residues. J gave up 3 bases and V 3 bases, and 5 bases lay outside the gene matches. The germline gives CDR1 MNHEY, CDR2 SVGEGT. As processed by the authors: Reference gene primers were amplified, and this amplification served to estimate nucleated cell counts. Some clones are missing from TCRdb's copy, which holds only in-frame ones; the method was immunoSEQ multiplex PCR. V and J calls and clone size follow that table, whereas D and trimming were derived from the DNA. This table has 350,000 to 400,000 clones, 70% to 90% appearing once.

The rearrangement links TRBV6-2 or TRBV6-3 to TRBJ2-7, with 7 bases fitting TRBD2. Input material: peripheral blood. The sequence was obtained from a woman in her 30s with COVID-19, enrolled during active disease. CDR3 amino acids: CASSYDRTSYEQYF. The CDR3 DNA follows: TGTGCCAGCAGTTATGACCGGACTAGCTACGAGCAGTACTTC.